The present T cell receptor (beta chain) was sequenced within a study of breast tumors, draining lymph nodes, adjacent tissues. In germline, CDR1 is ENHRY, CDR2 SYGVKD. This CDR3 comprises 15 residues. Trimming cost V 10 bases and J 1 base; bases outside gene matches: 7. A remark on this clonotype: Its specificity is unknown.

The lymph nodes were axillary draining lymph nodes from breast cancer patients. General observations from the study: Tumors had less TCR diversity than lymph nodes, more than nontumor tissue. Data fit most tumor T cells coming from lymph node, expanding in tumor. Tumor T cell lymph node origin was a supported hypothesis, not proven.

TCRdb re-called the multiplex PCR reads through MiXCR, storing one row per CDR3 protein. The sample includes 200,000 to 250,000 distinct CDR3 sequences, 34% seen only once; the top ten take over 3.5%. The chain joins TRBV10-3 to TRBJ1-4; TRBD1 agrees at 9 bases. The sequencing input was axillary lymph node tissue. The source is a female donor with breast cancer. Some clones in this sample may be carry-over from other donors' samples. The CDR3 region is CATGQGSGTNEKLFF. The CDR3 DNA follows: TGTGCCACTGGACAGGGGAGTGGAACTAATGAAAAACTGTTTTTT.